This T cell receptor (beta chain) was sequenced during a study of T cell repertoires in cytomegalovirus infection. On the study more broadly: Indications came from public TCR beta signatures; they pointed to CMV infection and to a matching HLA type.

MiXCR, run by TCRdb on the reads, gives a single entry per CDR3 protein. The table shows about 180,000 distinct CDR3 sequences, with 13% to 15% occurring only once. Regarding the study as a whole: Dominating the ex vivo response were TCR beta clonotypes that were CMV-specific and HLA-C-restricted. Cumulative public TCR beta family frequency identified CMV carriers with the relevant HLA.

This clonotype occurred a few times. Its antigen remains unknown. The junction does not match germline at one end; this may be a read error. Source material: PBMCs. This receptor was obtained from a human donor in good health (CMV status not recorded). Some clones in this sample may be carry-over from other donors' samples.

In DNA form, the CDR3 reads TGTGCCACTAGTCCGGGACAGGGAAGAGGTAACAATGAGCAGTTCTTC. Residues: CATSPGQGRGNNEQFF. The chain links TRBV19 to TRBJ2-1; 9 nucleotides align to TRBD1. CDR3 length: 16 amino acids. Germline lookup yields CDR1 LNHDA and CDR2 SQIVND (reference sequence).